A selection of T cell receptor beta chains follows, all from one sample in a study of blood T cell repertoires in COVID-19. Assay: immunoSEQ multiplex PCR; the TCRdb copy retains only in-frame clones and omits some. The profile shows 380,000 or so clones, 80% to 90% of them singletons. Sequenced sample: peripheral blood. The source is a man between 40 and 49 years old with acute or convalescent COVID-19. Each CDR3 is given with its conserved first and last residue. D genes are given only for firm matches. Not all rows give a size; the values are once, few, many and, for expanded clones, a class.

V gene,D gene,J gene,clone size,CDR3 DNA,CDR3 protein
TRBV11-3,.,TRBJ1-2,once,TGTGCCAGCAGCTACAGCCAGGGCCATGGCTACACCTTC,CASSYSQGHGYTF
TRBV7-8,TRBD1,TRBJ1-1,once,TGTGCCAGCAGCTTAGCCCGACAGGGATACCCTGAAGCTTTCTTT,CASSLARQGYPEAFF
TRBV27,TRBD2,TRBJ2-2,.,TGTGCCAGCAGTTTGTTAGCGGGTGACACCGGGGAGCTGTTTTTT,CASSLLAGDTGELFF
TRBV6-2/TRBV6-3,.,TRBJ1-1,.,TGTGCCAGCAGTTTCCCGGGTTTCCTCTTT,CASSFPGFLF
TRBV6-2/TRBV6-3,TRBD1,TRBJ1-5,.,TGTGCCAGCAGTAACCCCGGGACAGGGGGCGGTCAGCCCCAGCATTTT,CASSNPGTGGGQPQHF
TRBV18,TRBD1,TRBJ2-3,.,TGTGCCAGCTCACCACCCGGGACAGAGCCTCCCACAGATACGCAGTATTTT,CASSPPGTEPPTDTQYF
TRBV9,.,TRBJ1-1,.,TGTGCCAGCAGCGCCCTGACGGGGGGGAACACTGAAGCTTTCTTT,CASSALTGGNTEAFF
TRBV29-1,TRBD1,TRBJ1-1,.,TGCAGCGTCGAGAGCGGACAGGGTGTCACTGAAGCTTTCTTT,CSVESGQGVTEAFF
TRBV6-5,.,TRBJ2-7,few,TGTGCCAGCAGTTTCGTAGCAAACTCCTACGAGCAGTACTTC,CASSFVANSYEQYF
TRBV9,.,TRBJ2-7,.,TGTGCCAGCAGCGTAGTGGGGAGCTCCTACGAGCAGTACTTC,CASSVVGSSYEQYF
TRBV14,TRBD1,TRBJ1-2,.,TGTGCCAGCAGCCCTGACCTGGACAGGCCCTCTGGCTACACCTTC,CASSPDLDRPSGYTF
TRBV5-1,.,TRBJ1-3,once,TGCGCCAGCAGCTTGGATGTTGGGACTACTGGAAACACCATATATTTT,CASSLDVGTTGNTIYF
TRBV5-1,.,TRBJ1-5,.,TGCGCCAGCAGCTTGGGCGGATCCGATGCGGGTCAGCCCCAGCATTTT,CASSLGGSDAGQPQHF
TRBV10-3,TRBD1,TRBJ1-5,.,TGTGCCATCAGGGGGGACAGGGAGGGCAATCAGCCCCAGCATTTT,CAIRGDREGNQPQHF
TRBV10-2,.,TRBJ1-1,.,TGCGCCAGCACCGGGACATTGAACACTGAAGCTTTCTTT,CASTGTLNTEAFF